These 24 T cell receptor beta chains were all obtained from the same sample, sequenced in a study of molecular identifiers for immune sequencing clone quantification. TCRdb reanalysed the PCR reads using MiXCR and keeps one entry per CDR3 protein. The data contain approximately 500,000 distinct CDR3 sequences, 20% to 25% of them singletons. The sequencing sample was made of naive CD8+ T cells from blood, with Jurkat cell RNA spiked in. Subset given: FACS-sorted CD8+CD4-CCR7+CD45RA+ naive T cells. These receptors all come from a human donor in good health. Some libraries in this study had Jurkat cell RNA spiked in.

This clonotype was picked up many times. V gene TRBV6-5 combines with J gene TRBJ2-7; D is possibly TRBD1 (5 bases). Trimming shortened V by 4 bases and J by 0 bases, and 7 bases separated the two germline ends. Per germline, CDR1 MNHEY and CDR2 SVGAGI. The CDR3 spans 13 residues. The CDR3 DNA sequence: TGTGCCAGCAGTTTGGACATCTCCTACGAGCAGTACTTC. Encoded protein: CASSLDISYEQYF.

There are many counts of this clonotype. V and J are TRBV9 and TRBJ1-6; unclear D gene. CDR3 size: 15 residues. Germline V gene data show CDR1 as SGDLS and CDR2 as YYNGEE. V was clipped by 0 bases and J by 5 bases, with 9 bases between them. CDR3 sequence (DNA): TGTGCCAGCAGCGTAGAATTGGGTAATAATTCACCCCTCCACTTT. Protein product: CASSVELGNNSPLHF.

Note on this clonotype: With a much larger clone just one base away, this may be a read error. The rearrangement links TRBV4-1 to TRBJ1-1; D is undetermined. The CDR3 consists of 13 residues. Germline CDR1 and CDR2: MGHRA and YSYEKL. The CDR3 nucleotides are TGCGCCAGCGGCCAAGATCCCCAGTCTGAAGCTTTCTTT. This gives the protein CASGQDPQSEAFF.

This clonotype came up a few times. The chain employs TRBV4-1 and TRBJ2-2, with 7 bases lining up with TRBD1. Germline CDR1 and CDR2: MGHRA and YSYEKL. This CDR3 has 16 amino acids. V lost 3 bases and J lost 4; bases outside the gene matches: 8. Written as DNA, the CDR3 is TGCGCCAGCAGCCACTCCGGGACAGCCACCACCGGGGAGCTGTTTTTT. Translating it yields CASSHSGTATTGELFF.

The DNA for the CDR3 is TGTGCCAGCAGCCAACCCGACGCCCACCGTTCCGAGCAGTACTTC. Residues: CASSQPDAHRSEQYF. The chain has TRBV4-2 and TRBJ2-7; unclear D gene. CDR3 length equals 15 residues. V was trimmed by 2 bases and J by 6 bases, leaving 17 bases between them. Germline-derived CDR1 and CDR2 are LGHNA and YNFKEQ.

The table lists this clonotype with many counts. CDR3 nucleotide sequence: TGCAGCGTTGAAAGACGGGTAGCGGGGGGTTATGGGGATACGCAGTATTTT. Translation: CSVERRVAGGYGDTQYF. The V and J genes are TRBV29-1 and TRBJ2-3; 10 bases align to TRBD2. With 2 bases clipped from V and 6 bases from J, the junction kept 14 bases outside the gene matches. The germline CDR1 and CDR2 sequences are SQVTM and ANQGSEA. This CDR3 spans 17 amino acids.

The table lists this clonotype with a few counts. V is TRBV10-2 and J is TRBJ2-5; tentatively, D is TRBD2 (5 bases). The germline V gene has CDR1 WSHSY and CDR2 SAAADI. The CDR3 runs 14 residues. V dropped 5 bases and J dropped 2 bases, with 12 bases sitting between them. CDR3 DNA: TGCGCCAGCAGTACGGACTCGTTTCAAGAGACCCAGTACTTC. Amino acids: CASSTDSFQETQYF.

The rearrangement uses TRBV12-3 or TRBV12-4 and TRBJ1-2; tentatively, D is TRBD1 (6 bases). The CDR3 contains 14 residues. V gave up 4 bases and J gave up 0 bases, with 9 bases separating them. In nucleotides, the CDR3 is TGTGCCAGCAGTTACCAGGGGACTAACTATGGCTACACCTTC. Its protein is CASSYQGTNYGYTF.

This clonotype was detected only a few times. This chain uses TRBV11-2 with TRBJ2-2; maybe TRBD1 (5 bases). From germline, CDR1 is SGHAT and CDR2 FQNNGV. The V and J ends lost 0 bases and 3 bases respectively, with 11 bases between them. The CDR3 loop spans 16 amino acids. CDR3 loop: CASSLDVRADTGELFF. The CDR3 DNA reads as TGTGCCAGCAGCTTAGACGTCAGGGCAGACACCGGGGAGCTGTTTTTT.

The chain joins TRBV7-9 to TRBJ1-6; 7 nucleotides agree with TRBD1. V shed 2 bases and J 12 bases; nucleotides not matched to a gene: 10. The CDR3 runs 15 residues. The germline gives CDR1 SEHNR, CDR2 FQNEAQ (reference sequence). Here the CDR3 DNA reads TGTGCCAGCAGCTTAATTGTAGGGGGCCCCGTACCCCTCCACTTT. It is translated as CASSLIVGGPVPLHF.

A note on this clonotype: It may be a read error: a sequence one base away is much more abundant. The V gene is TRBV20-1, the J gene TRBJ2-7; TRBD1 matches at 10 bases. This CDR3 has 15 amino acids. Germline CDR1 is DFQATT and CDR2 is SNEGSKA (reference sequence). CDR3 protein: CSARDQDRGWYGQYF. In DNA form, the CDR3 reads TGCAGTGCTAGAGACCAGGACAGGGGGTGGTACGGGCAGTACTTC.

This clonotype occurred many times. The chain combines TRBV5-1 with TRBJ2-5, with a tentative D call TRBD2 (5 bases). Trimming removed 0 bases from V and 3 bases from J, with 12 bases in between. Germline lookup yields CDR1 SGHRS and CDR2 YFSETQ. The CDR3 is made up of 15 amino acids. DNA of the CDR3: TGCGCCAGCAGCTTGGATCCCAGCGGCGAAGAGACCCAGTACTTC. Translation gives CASSLDPSGEETQYF.

This clonotype was counted between two and nine times. CDR3 in amino acids: CASSRLELVGETQYF. CDR3 nucleotides: TGTGCCAGCAGTAGGTTAGAGCTAGTCGGCGAGACCCAGTACTTC. The V gene is TRBV28, the J gene TRBJ2-5; D not certain. CDR3 length: 15 residues. V lost 5 bases, J lost 5 bases, and 18 bases lay in between. In germline, CDR1 is MDHEN, CDR2 SYDVKM. Together with reference TRBV28 and TRBJ2-5, the CDR3 gives the full variable domain: DVKVTQSSRYLVKRTGEKVFLECVQDMDHENMFWYRQDPGLGLRLIYFSYDVKMKEKGDIPEGYSVSREKKERFSLILESASTNQTSMYLCASSRLELVGETQYFGPGTRLLVL.

This clonotype has more than one count but fewer than ten. The gene calls are TRBV30 and TRBJ2-1; 13 nucleotides match TRBD2. The CDR3 runs to 20 residues. The germline V gene has CDR1 GTSNPN and CDR2 SVGIG (reference sequence). The ends lost 0 bases at V and 6 bases at J; junction bases unmatched: 17. This chain's CDR3 is CAWSVPHGLAGAILFNEQFF. CDR3 bases: TGTGCCTGGAGTGTACCCCATGGACTAGCGGGAGCCATTTTATTCAATGAGCAGTTCTTC.

The count of this clonotype is one. A read error may explain this, as a much larger clone is one base away. This chain uses TRBV4-3 with TRBJ1-1, with D uncertain. Per the germline V gene, CDR1 is LGHNA and CDR2 is YSLEER. The CDR3 totals 11 residues. The CDR3 bases are TGCGTCAGCAGCCAACAAACCGAAGCTTTCTTT. Residues: CVSSQQTEAFF.

The chain combines TRBV30 with TRBJ2-3; D perhaps matches TRBD2 (6 bases). The V end lost 5 bases, the J end lost 2 bases, and 14 bases lay between the germline ends. CDR1 and CDR2 from the germline V gene are GTSNPN and SVGIG (reference sequence). There are 14 residues in the CDR3. The CDR3 coding sequence is TGTGCCTGGTCCCCGGGACTTACCACAGATACGCAGTATTTT. Its translation is CAWSPGLTTDTQYF. The full variable domain, its missing parts supplied by reference TRBV30 and TRBJ2-3, is SQTIHQWPATLVQPVGSPLSLECTVEGTSNPNLYWYRQAAGRGLQLLFYSVGIGQISSEVPQNLSASRPQDRQFILSSKKLLLSDSGFYLCAWSPGLTTDTQYFGPGTRLTVL.

This clonotype was seen a few times. V usage is TRBV29-1 and J usage is TRBJ2-4, with D possibly being TRBD1 or TRBD2 (5 bases each). There are 15 residues in the CDR3. With 3 bases removed from V and 7 bases from J, the gap between germline ends came to 19 bases. Germline CDR1 reads SQVTM; CDR2 reads ANQGSEA. The CDR3 coding sequence is TGCAGCGTTGAGTGGTTTGAGGGTGAGGGGAACATTCAGTACTTC. This encodes CSVEWFEGEGNIQYF.

About this clonotype itself: The germline gene is not matched at one end of the junction; a read error may be the cause. This chain links TRBV7-9 with TRBJ2-7; D gene unclear. The CDR3 runs to 13 residues. The germline gives CDR1 SEHNR, CDR2 FQNEAQ (reference sequence). CDR3 in amino acids: CAGRPHDGYEQYF. In DNA form, the CDR3 reads TGTGCCGGCAGGCCACATGACGGATACGAGCAGTACTTC.

This clonotype came up many times. This chain links TRBV27 with TRBJ2-4, with D possibly being TRBD1 or TRBD2 (5 bases each). The V gene's germline CDR1 is MNHEY and CDR2 SMNVEV (reference sequence). This CDR3 contains 14 residues. V lost 8 bases to trimming and J lost 6 bases, with 17 bases between them. The CDR3 DNA reads TGTGCCAGCTCTGCCGGGGCAGGGTTAAACATTCAGTACTTC. Translating it yields CASSAGAGLNIQYF.

This clonotype was detected a few times. J is TRBJ2-7 and V is TRBV7-9, with 12 bases lining up with TRBD2. V lost 2 bases, J lost 5 bases, and 7 bases stayed unmatched. This CDR3 contains 16 residues. Per the germline V gene, CDR1 is SEHNR and CDR2 is FQNEAQ (reference sequence). CDR3 amino acids: CASSLPTSGSFDEQYF. CDR3 bases: TGTGCCAGCAGCTTACCGACTAGCGGGAGTTTCGACGAGCAGTACTTC.

This clonotype occurred a few times. This chain uses TRBV28 with TRBJ2-2, with D perhaps TRBD1 (5 bases). The CDR3 consists of 12 residues. From germline, CDR1 is MDHEN and CDR2 SYDVKM. Trimming stripped 5 bases from V and 4 bases from J, with 5 bases between. CDR3: CASSDSTGELFF. The CDR3 bases are TGTGCCAGCAGTGACAGCACCGGGGAGCTGTTTTTT.

This clonotype was seen more than once but under ten times. The CDR3 region has the DNA TGTGCCAGCAGCCAAGTGGATAATTCACCCCTCCACTTT. Its protein product is CASSQVDNSPLHF. The V gene is TRBV4-2, the J gene TRBJ1-6; D remains unclear. Deletions cut 1 base from V and 5 bases from J, with 3 bases between. Germline loops: CDR1 LGHNA, CDR2 YNFKEQ. This CDR3 has 13 residues.

This clonotype was picked up many times. The chain joins TRBV28 to TRBJ2-3, with D uncertain. Germline CDR1 MDHEN, CDR2 SYDVKM. This CDR3 contains 14 residues. V dropped 4 bases and J dropped 5 bases, with 13 bases sitting between them. In nucleotides, the CDR3 is TGTGCCAGCAGTTCCGACTCCTCTTTAGATACGCAGTATTTT. Its translation is CASSSDSSLDTQYF.

To note about this clonotype: A much larger clonotype is one base distant, so this may be a read error. This chain links TRBV7-6 with TRBJ1-1, with 10 bases that match TRBD1. The CDR3 spans 17 residues. The germline V gene has CDR1 SGHVS and CDR2 FNYEAQ. CDR3 nucleotides: TGTGCCAGCAGCTTAGGGGGCGGGACAGGGGTTTTCACTGAAGCTTCCTTT. This sequence encodes CASSLGGGTGVFTEASF.